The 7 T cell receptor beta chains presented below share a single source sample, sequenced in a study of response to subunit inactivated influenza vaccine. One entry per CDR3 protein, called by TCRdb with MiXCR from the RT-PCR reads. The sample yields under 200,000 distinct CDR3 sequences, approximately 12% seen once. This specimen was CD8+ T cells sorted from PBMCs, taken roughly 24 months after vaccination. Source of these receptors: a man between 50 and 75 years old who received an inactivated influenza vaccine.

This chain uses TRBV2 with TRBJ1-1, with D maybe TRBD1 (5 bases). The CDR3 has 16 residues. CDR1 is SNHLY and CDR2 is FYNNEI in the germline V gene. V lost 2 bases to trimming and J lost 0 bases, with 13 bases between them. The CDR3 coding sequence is TGTGCCAGCAGTGAACGGGTGGGGCGGTTGAACACTGAAGCTTTCTTT. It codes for CASSERVGRLNTEAFF.

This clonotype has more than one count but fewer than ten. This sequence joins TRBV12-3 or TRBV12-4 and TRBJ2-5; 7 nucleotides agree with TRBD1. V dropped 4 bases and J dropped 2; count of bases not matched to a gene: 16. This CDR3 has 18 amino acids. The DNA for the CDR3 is TGTGCCAGCAGTTCAATACCTTGGACAGGACCTAATCAAGAGACCCAGTACTTC. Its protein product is CASSSIPWTGPNQETQYF.

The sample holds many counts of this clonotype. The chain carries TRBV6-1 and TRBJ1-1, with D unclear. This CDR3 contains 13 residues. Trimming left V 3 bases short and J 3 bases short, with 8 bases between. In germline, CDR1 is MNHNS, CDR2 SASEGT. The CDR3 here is CASSDRPDTEAFF. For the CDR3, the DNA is TGTGCCAGCAGTGACCGGCCAGACACTGAAGCTTTCTTT.

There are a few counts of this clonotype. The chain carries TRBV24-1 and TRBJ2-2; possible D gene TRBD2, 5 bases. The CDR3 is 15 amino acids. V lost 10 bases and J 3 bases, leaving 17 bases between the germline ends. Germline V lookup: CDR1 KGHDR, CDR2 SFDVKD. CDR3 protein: CATRGAEADTGELFF. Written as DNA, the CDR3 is TGTGCCACGCGAGGAGCGGAGGCGGACACCGGGGAGCTGTTTTTT.

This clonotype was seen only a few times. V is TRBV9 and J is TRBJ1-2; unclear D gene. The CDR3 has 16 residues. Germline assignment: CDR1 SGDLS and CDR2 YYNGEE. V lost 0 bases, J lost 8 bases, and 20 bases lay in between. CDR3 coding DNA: TGTGCCAGCAGCGTAGCCCCGGGTAGGATGGAAAGGGGCTACACCTTC. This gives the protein CASSVAPGRMERGYTF.

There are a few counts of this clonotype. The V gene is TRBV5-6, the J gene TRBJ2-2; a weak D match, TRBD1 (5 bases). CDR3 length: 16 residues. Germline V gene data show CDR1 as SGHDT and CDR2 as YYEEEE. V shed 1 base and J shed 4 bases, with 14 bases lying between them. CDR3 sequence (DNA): TGTGCCAGCAGCTTGCTATATCTTGGGGCCACCGGGGAGCTGTTTTTT. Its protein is CASSLLYLGATGELFF.

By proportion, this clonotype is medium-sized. For the CDR3, the DNA is TGTGCCAGCAGTTACTACCGGGATTTCGACTACGAGCAGTACTTC. It translates to CASSYYRDFDYEQYF. The chain couples TRBV6-5 to TRBJ2-7, with D possibly TRBD2 on 5 matching bases. The V end was cut by 1 base, the J end by 3 bases, with 13 bases between. The CDR3 extends over 15 amino acids. Germline CDR1 reads MNHEY; CDR2 reads SVGAGI.